The TCR beta chain described here comes from a study of blood T cells in healthy people across ages. The germline CDR1 and CDR2 sequences are MGHDK and SYGVNS. The V gene lost 10 bases and the J gene lost 3 bases, with 18 bases spanning the gap. The CDR3 has 14 residues. PCR was performed a second time for about 7 to 11 cycles using a sample-barcoded 5' primer and a J-beta primer mix. TCRdb used MiXCR to reprocess the 5' RACE reads, holding one entry per CDR3 protein. This table holds over 1,500,000 distinct CDR3 sequences, roughly two fifths found once. The sample comprised blood. The TCR comes from a human donor in good health. The chain links TRBV25-1 to TRBJ1-2, with a weak D call TRBD1 (6 bases). CDR3: CATGGQFGDYGYTF. The CDR3 region has the DNA TGTGCCACCGGGGGGCAGTTCGGGGACTATGGCTACACCTTC.